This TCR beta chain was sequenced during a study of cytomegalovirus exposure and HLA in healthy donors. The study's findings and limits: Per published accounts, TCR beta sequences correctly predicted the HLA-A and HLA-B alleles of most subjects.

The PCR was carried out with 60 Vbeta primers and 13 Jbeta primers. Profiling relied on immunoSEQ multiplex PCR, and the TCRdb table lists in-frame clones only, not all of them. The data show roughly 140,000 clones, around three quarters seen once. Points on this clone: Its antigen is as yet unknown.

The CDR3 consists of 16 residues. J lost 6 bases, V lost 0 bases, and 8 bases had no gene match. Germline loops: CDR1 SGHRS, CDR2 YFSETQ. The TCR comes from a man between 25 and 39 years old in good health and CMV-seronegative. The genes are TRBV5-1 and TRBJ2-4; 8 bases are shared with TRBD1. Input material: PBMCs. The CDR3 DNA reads TGCGCCAGCAGCTTGGGGGACAGGCGATCAGGAAACATTCAGTACTTC. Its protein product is CASSLGDRRSGNIQYF.